This T cell receptor beta chain was obtained from a study of T-cell memory formation after mild COVID-19. This clonotype has at least ten counts. TCRdb passed the 5' RACE reads through MiXCR, listing each CDR3 protein once. The data contain 130,000 to 150,000 distinct CDR3 sequences, over 6% of them singletons. CDR3 size: 17 residues. Germline values: CDR1 SGDLS, CDR2 YYNGEE. V lost 3 bases, J lost 1 base, and 9 bases stayed unmatched. The chain combines TRBV9 with TRBJ2-1, with 8 bases identical to TRBD2. The material sequenced was PBMCs or a T cell subset sorted from them (not recorded which). This receptor was obtained from an adult woman who had mild COVID-19 (a few samples of this study predate the infection). Cell type and time point are not known. This chain's CDR3 is CASSAIPSGSSYNEQFF. The CDR3, as DNA: TGTGCCAGCAGCGCGATCCCTAGCGGGTCTTCCTACAATGAGCAGTTCTTC.